Presented here are 17 T cell receptor beta chains from one specimen sequenced in a study of OX40 agonist ivuxolimab in advanced cancers. The table came from immunoSEQ multiplex PCR; TCRdb's copy has only in-frame clones and leaves some out. The top ten hold around 4% of the sample, which has about 46,000 clones, approximately 80% seen once. The material was CD4+ or CD8+ T cells sorted from blood, obtained in a trial of the OX40 agonist ivuxolimab. The receptor set was obtained from an adult with an advanced solid tumor such as melanoma, head and neck, liver or kidney cancer.

The V and J genes are TRBV7-8 and TRBJ1-5; possibly TRBD1 for D (5 bases). There are 16 residues in the CDR3. Germline V lookup: CDR1 SGHVS, CDR2 FQNEAQ. Trimming removed 1 base at V and 0 bases at J, with 10 bases between. The CDR3 coding sequence is TGTGCCAGCAGCTTAGAGGGACTTTATAGCAATCAGCCCCAGCATTTT. As protein: CASSLEGLYSNQPQHF. Complete variable domain (other parts from reference TRBV7-8 and TRBJ1-5): GAGVSQSPRYKVAKRGQDVALRCDPISGHVSLFWYQQALGQGPEFLTYFQNEAQLDKSGLPSDRFFAERPEGSVSTLKIQRTQQEDSAVYLCASSLEGLYSNQPQHFGDGTRLSIL.

The DNA for the CDR3 is TGTGCCAGCAGCTTACGCCCGGGGGCGGGACCCCTATCTTTTGAGACCCAGTACTTC. Translation: CASSLRPGAGPLSFETQYF. The chain uses TRBV7-2 and TRBJ2-5; either TRBD1 or TRBD2 may supply D (6 bases each). Germline CDR1 SGHTA, CDR2 FQGNSA. The CDR3 length is 19 residues. V dropped 2 bases and J dropped 5 bases, with 27 bases sitting between them.

The rearrangement uses TRBV28 and TRBJ2-1; 9 nucleotides align to TRBD2. CDR3 length: 15 residues. The germline V gene has CDR1 MDHEN and CDR2 SYDVKM. V was clipped by 5 bases and J by 4 bases; unmatched bases: 6. The DNA for the CDR3 is TGTGCCAGCAGTCAGAAGCGGGGGGATTACAATGAGCAGTTCTTC. This gives the protein CASSQKRGDYNEQFF. Together with reference TRBV28 and TRBJ2-1, the CDR3 gives the full variable domain: DVKVTQSSRYLVKRTGEKVFLECVQDMDHENMFWYRQDPGLGLRLIYFSYDVKMKEKGDIPEGYSVSREKKERFSLILESASTNQTSMYLCASSQKRGDYNEQFFGPGTRLTVL.

The V and J genes are TRBV2 and TRBJ2-1; 15 nucleotides align to TRBD2. The CDR3 is 14 residues long. V trimming: 6 bases; J trimming: 13 bases; junction bases outside the gene matches: 7. CDR1 SNHLY and CDR2 FYNNEI come from the germline V gene. The chain's CDR3 is CASSRTSGRAVQFF. DNA of the CDR3: TGTGCCAGCAGCCGGACTAGCGGGAGGGCCGTTCAGTTCTTC.

This clone appeared once. The chain joins TRBV6-5 to TRBJ1-2; D not certain. Germline values: CDR1 MNHEY, CDR2 SVGAGI. Trimming removed 7 bases at V and 8 bases at J, with 11 bases between. The CDR3 is 11 residues long. The CDR3 DNA reads TGTGCCAGCAACCAAGGAAGAGGCTACACCTTC. This encodes CASNQGRGYTF.

V is TRBV7-2 and J is TRBJ1-2; no clear D. With 5 bases removed from V and 5 bases from J, the gap between germline ends came to 12 bases. The CDR3 is 13 amino acids. Germline-derived CDR1 and CDR2 are SGHTA and FQGNSA. DNA of the CDR3: TGTGCCAGCAGCCCGAGGACGGGTTATGGCTACACCTTC. This encodes CASSPRTGYGYTF.

The V and J genes are TRBV2 and TRBJ2-5; D is tentatively TRBD1 or TRBD2 (5 bases each). Trimming cost V 3 bases and J 5 bases, with 10 bases left between them. CDR1 and CDR2 from the germline V gene are SNHLY and FYNNEI. This CDR3 spans 13 amino acids. The CDR3 DNA reads as TGTGCCAGCAGTGATACGGGGCGGGAGACCCAGTACTTC. It translates to CASSDTGRETQYF.

The chain combines TRBV18 with TRBJ2-3; maybe TRBD2 (7 bases). The ends were cut back, 0 bases at V and 5 bases at J, with 12 bases in the middle. Germline V CDR1 and CDR2: KGHSH, LQKENI. CDR3 size: 15 residues. The CDR3 DNA reads TGTGCCAGCTCACCACCGGGGGGGCACGGAGATACGCAGTATTTT. Translated: CASSPPGGHGDTQYF. The full variable domain, rest sourced from reference TRBV18 and TRBJ2-3, is NAGVMQNPRHLVRRRGQEARLRCSPMKGHSHVYWYRQLPEEGLKFMVYLQKENIIDESGMPKERFSAEFPKEGPSILRIQQVVRGDSAAYFCASSPPGGHGDTQYFGPGTRLTVL.

This rearrangement joins TRBV5-6 to TRBJ2-7, with 8 bases aligning to TRBD1. With V trimmed by 1 base and J by 7 bases, 10 bases remained unmatched. The germline CDR1 and CDR2 sequences are SGHDT and YYEEEE. The CDR3 runs 15 residues. DNA for the CDR3: TGTGCCAGCAGCTTGAGGGGACAGGAATGGCAGGAGCAGTACTTC. This sequence encodes CASSLRGQEWQEQYF.

This chain links TRBV5-4 with TRBJ2-1; TRBD1 or TRBD2 may be the D gene (5 bases each). The CDR3 covers 15 residues. Deletions cut 4 bases from V and 2 bases from J, with 13 bases between. CDR1 and CDR2 (germline): SGHNT, YYREEE (reference sequence). The DNA of the CDR3 is TGTGCCAGCAGCATTGGGACGGTCACCTACAATGAGCAGTTCTTC. Its protein is CASSIGTVTYNEQFF.

This rearrangement joins TRBV6-6 to TRBJ1-1, with 9 bases identical to TRBD1. Germline V gives CDR1 MNHNY, CDR2 SVGAGI (reference sequence). The CDR3 is made up of 14 amino acids. V was clipped by 4 bases and J by 4 bases; unmatched bases: 4. DNA for the CDR3: TGTGCCAGCAGTTCCGTGACAGGGGGCACTGAAGCTTTCTTT. Translating gives CASSSVTGGTEAFF.

This clone was seen only a few times. The chain uses TRBV5-4 and TRBJ2-4, with a tentative D call TRBD1 (6 bases). This CDR3 comprises 14 residues. The V gene lost 0 bases and the J gene lost 4 bases, with 8 bases spanning the gap. Germline V lookup: CDR1 SGHNT, CDR2 YYREEE (reference sequence). The CDR3 here is CASSLGTAKNIQYF. CDR3 sequence (DNA): TGTGCCAGCAGCTTGGGGACAGCTAAAAACATTCAGTACTTC.

The rearrangement joins TRBV29-1 to TRBJ1-2; D gene uncertain. The CDR3 loop spans 11 amino acids. Trimming took 1 base from V and 9 from J, leaving 9 bases between them. Germline CDR1 is SQVTM and CDR2 is ANQGSEA. For the CDR3, the DNA is TGCAGCGTTGAAGTTATGGGTAGCTACACCTTC. It translates to CSVEVMGSYTF.

This chain uses TRBV19 with TRBJ1-4; D is uncertain. Trimming took off 3 bases at V and 14 bases at J, with 13 bases between the two ends. The CDR3 length is 12 residues. CDR1 is LNHDA, CDR2 SQIVND, per germline (reference sequence). Here the CDR3 DNA reads TGTGCCAGTAGTATCTCAGCGGGCAACCTGTTTTTT. Translating it yields CASSISAGNLFF.

In this sample, this clone turned up once. The CDR3 spells CASSPTGGNYGYTF. The CDR3 nucleotides are TGTGCCAGCAGCCCGACAGGGGGCAACTATGGCTACACCTTC. The rearrangement links TRBV14 to TRBJ1-2; TRBD1 matches 10 bases. V lost 4 bases to trimming and J lost 2 bases; unmatched junction nucleotides: 1. Germline V CDR1 and CDR2: SGHDN, FVKESK. This CDR3 contains 14 residues.

The chain's CDR3 is CASSPRGDSNQPQHF. Written as DNA, the CDR3 is TGTGCCAGCTCACCAAGGGGGGATAGCAATCAGCCCCAGCATTTT. This chain uses TRBV18 with TRBJ1-5; D possibly corresponds to TRBD1 (6 bases). The V end was cut by 2 bases, the J end by 0 bases, with 8 bases between. This CDR3 has 15 amino acids. CDR1 KGHSH and CDR2 LQKENI come from the germline V gene.

J is TRBJ1-3 and V is TRBV4-3; 9 bases agree with TRBD1. The CDR3 is 18 amino acids. The germline V gene encodes CDR1 LGHNA and CDR2 YSLEER. The V and J ends lost 1 base and 0 bases, in that order; junction bases with no gene match: 7. The CDR3 sequence: CASSQARGQGGSGNTIYF. In DNA, the CDR3 is TGCGCCAGCAGCCAAGCAAGGGGACAGGGAGGCTCTGGAAACACCATATATTTT.